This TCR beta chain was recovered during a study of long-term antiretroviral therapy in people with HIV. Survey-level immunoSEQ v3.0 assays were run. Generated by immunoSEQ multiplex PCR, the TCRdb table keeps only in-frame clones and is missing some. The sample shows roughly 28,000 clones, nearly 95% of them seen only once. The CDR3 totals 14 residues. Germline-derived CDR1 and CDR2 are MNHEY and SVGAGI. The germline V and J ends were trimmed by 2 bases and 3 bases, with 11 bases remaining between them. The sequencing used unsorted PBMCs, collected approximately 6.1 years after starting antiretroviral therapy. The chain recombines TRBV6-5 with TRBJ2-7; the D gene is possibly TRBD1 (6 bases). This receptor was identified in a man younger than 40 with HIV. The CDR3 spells CASSYQGSGYEQYF. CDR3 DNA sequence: TGTGCCAGCAGTTACCAGGGGAGTGGCTACGAGCAGTACTTC.